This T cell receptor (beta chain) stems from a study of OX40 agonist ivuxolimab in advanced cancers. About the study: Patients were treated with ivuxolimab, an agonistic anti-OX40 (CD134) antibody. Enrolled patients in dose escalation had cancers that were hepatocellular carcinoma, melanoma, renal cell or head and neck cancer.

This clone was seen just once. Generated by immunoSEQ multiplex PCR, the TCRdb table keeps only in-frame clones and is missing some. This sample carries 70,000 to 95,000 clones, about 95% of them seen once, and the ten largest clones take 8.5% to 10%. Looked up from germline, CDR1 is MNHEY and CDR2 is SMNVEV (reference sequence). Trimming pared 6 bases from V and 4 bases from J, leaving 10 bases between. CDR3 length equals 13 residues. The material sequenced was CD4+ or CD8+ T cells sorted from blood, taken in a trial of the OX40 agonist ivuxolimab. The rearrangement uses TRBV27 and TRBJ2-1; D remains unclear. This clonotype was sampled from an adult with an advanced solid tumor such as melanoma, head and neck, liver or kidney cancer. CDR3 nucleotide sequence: TGTGCCAGCAGCCCCGGACGGTACAATGAGCAGTTCTTC. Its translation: CASSPGRYNEQFF.